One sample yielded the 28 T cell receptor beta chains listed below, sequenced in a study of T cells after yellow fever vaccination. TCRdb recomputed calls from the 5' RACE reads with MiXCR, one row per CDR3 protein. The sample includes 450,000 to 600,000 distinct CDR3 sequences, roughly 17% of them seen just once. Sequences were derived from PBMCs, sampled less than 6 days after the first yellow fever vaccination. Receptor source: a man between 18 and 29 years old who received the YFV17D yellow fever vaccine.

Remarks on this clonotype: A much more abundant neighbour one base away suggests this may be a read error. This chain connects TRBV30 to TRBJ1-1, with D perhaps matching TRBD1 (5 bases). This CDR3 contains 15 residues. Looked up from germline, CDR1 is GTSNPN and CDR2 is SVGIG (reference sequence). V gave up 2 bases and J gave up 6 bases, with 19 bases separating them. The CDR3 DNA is TGTGCCTGGAGTCTTCAGGGCGAAGCGCAGCCTGAAGCTTTCTTT. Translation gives CAWSLQGEAQPEAFF.

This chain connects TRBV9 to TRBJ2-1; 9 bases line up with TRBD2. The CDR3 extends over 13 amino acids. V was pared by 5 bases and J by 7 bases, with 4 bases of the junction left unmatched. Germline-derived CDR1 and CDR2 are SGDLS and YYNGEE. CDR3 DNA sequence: TGTGCCAGCAGGCGGGGGGGCACGAATGAGCAGTTCTTC. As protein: CASRRGGTNEQFF.

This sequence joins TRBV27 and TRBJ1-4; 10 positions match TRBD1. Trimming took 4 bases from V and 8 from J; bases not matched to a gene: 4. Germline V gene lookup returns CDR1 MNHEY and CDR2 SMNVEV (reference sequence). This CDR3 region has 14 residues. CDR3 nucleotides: TGTGCCAGCAGTTCGGACAGGGGGGACGAAAAACTGTTTTTT. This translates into CASSSDRGDEKLFF.

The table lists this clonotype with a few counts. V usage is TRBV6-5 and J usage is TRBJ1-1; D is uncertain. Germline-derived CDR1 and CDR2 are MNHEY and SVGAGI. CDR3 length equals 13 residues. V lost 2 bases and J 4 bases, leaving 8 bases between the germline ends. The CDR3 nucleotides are TGTGCCAGCAGTTACGTACGGTCCACTGAAGCTTTCTTT. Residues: CASSYVRSTEAFF.

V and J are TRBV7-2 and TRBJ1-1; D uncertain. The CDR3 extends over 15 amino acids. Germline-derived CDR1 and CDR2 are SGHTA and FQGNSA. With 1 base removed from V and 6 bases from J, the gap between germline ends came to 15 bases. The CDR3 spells CASSLVGVALAEAFF. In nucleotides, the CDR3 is TGTGCCAGCAGCTTAGTCGGGGTTGCGCTCGCTGAAGCTTTCTTT.

Here the CDR3 reads CASSFGGPYSSQYF. The CDR3 DNA reads as TGTGCCAGCAGCTTCGGGGGACCCTATTCGTCCCAGTACTTC. This rearrangement joins TRBV5-5 to TRBJ2-5, with a weak D call TRBD2 (6 bases). Germline V gene sequence: CDR1 SGHKS, CDR2 YYEKEE (reference sequence). The CDR3 length is 14 residues. The ends were cut back, 2 bases at V and 9 bases at J, with 17 bases in the middle.

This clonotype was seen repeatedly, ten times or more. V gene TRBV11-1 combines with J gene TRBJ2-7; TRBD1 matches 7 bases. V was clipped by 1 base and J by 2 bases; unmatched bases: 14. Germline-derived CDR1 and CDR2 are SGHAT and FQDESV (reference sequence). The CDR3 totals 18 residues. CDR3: CASSLVWDRGNGPYEQYV. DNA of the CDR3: TGTGCCAGCAGCTTAGTGTGGGACAGAGGAAATGGTCCCTACGAGCAGTACGTC.

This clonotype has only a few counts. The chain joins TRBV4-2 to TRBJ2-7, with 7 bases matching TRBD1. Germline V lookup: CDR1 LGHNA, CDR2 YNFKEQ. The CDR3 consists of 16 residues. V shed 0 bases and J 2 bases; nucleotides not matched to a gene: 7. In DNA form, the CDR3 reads TGTGCCAGCAGCCAAGATGGCGAGACAGGGACCTACGAGCAGTACTTC. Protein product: CASSQDGETGTYEQYF.

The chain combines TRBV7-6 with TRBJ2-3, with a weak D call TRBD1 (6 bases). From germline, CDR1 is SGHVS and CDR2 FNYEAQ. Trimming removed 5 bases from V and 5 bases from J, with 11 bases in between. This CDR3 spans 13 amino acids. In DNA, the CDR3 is TGTGCCAGCAGCCGAACAGGGATAGATACGCAGTATTTT. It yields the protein CASSRTGIDTQYF.

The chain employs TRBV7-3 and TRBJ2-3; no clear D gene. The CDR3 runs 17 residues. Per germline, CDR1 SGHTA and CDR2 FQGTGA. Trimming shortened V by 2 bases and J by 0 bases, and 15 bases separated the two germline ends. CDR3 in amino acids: CASSLVHWDTSTDTQYF. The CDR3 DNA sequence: TGTGCCAGCAGCTTAGTTCATTGGGATACTAGCACAGATACGCAGTATTTT.

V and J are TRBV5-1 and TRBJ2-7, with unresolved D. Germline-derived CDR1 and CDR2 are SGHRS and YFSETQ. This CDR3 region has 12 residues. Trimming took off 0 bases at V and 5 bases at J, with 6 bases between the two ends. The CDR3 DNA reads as TGCGCCAGCAGCTTGGCTCAACACGAGCAGTACTTC. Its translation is CASSLAQHEQYF.

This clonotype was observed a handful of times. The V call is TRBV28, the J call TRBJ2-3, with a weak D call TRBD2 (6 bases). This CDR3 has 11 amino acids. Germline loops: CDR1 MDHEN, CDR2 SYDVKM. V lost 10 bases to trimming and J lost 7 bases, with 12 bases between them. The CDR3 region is CATYSGNTQYF. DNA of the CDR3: TGTGCCACTTATAGCGGAAATACGCAGTATTTT.

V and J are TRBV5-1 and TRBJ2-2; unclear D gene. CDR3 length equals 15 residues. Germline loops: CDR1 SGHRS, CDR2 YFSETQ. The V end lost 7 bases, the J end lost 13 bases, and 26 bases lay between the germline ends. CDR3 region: CASSPFGPQDLGLFF. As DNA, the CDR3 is TGCGCCAGCTCCCCGTTCGGGCCACAAGATTTAGGGCTGTTTTTT.

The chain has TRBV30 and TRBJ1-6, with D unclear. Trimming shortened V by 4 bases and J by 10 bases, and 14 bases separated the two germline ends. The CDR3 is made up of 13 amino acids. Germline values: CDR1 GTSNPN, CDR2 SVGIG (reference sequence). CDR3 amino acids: CAWKLPGGSPLHF. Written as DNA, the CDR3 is TGTGCCTGGAAGCTACCCGGCGGGTCACCCCTCCACTTT.

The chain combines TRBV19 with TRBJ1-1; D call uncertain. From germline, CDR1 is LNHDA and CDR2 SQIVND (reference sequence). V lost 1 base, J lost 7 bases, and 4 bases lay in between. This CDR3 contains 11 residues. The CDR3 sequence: CASSIGDEAFF. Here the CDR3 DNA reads TGTGCCAGTAGTATAGGTGATGAAGCTTTCTTT. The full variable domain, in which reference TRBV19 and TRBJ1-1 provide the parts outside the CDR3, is DGGITQSPKYLFRKEGQNVTLSCEQNLNHDAMYWYRQDPGQGLRLIYYSQIVNDFQKGDIAEGYSVSREKKESFPLTVTSAQKNPTAFYLCASSIGDEAFFGQGTRLTVV.

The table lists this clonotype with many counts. Here the CDR3 reads CASSQERRGVDEQFF. The CDR3 coding sequence is TGCGCCAGCAGCCAAGAGCGACGGGGAGTCGATGAGCAGTTCTTC. V is TRBV4-1 and J is TRBJ2-1; D is perhaps TRBD2 (5 bases). The V end lost 0 bases, the J end lost 8 bases, and 14 bases lay between the germline ends. Germline values: CDR1 MGHRA, CDR2 YSYEKL. CDR3 length: 15 amino acids.

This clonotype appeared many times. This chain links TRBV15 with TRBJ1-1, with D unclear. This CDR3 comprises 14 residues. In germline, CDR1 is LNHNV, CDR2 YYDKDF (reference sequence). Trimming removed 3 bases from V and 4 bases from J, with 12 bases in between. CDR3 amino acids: CATSRWVVGTEAFF. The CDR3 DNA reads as TGTGCCACCAGCAGGTGGGTAGTGGGCACTGAAGCTTTCTTT.

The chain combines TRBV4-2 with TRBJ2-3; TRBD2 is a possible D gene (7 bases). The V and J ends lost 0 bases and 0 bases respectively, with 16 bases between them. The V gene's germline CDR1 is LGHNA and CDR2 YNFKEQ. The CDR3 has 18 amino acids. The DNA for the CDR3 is TGTGCCAGCAGCCAAGATGCTGTGAAGGGGGGGAGCACAGATACGCAGTATTTT. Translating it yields CASSQDAVKGGSTDTQYF.

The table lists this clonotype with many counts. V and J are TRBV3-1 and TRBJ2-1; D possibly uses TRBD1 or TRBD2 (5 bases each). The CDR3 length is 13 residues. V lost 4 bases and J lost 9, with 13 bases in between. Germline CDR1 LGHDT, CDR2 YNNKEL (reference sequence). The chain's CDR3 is CASSRGTPTEQFF. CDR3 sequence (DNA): TGTGCCAGCAGCCGAGGGACCCCCACTGAGCAGTTCTTC.

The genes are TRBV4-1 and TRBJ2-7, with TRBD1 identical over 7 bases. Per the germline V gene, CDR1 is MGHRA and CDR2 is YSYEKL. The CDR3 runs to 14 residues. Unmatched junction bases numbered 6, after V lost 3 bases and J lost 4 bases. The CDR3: CASSQHRGHYEQYF. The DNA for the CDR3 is TGCGCCAGCAGCCAGCACAGGGGTCATTACGAGCAGTACTTC.

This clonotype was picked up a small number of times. CDR3 coding DNA: TGTGCCAGCAGCTTAATGGGGCAGGGGGTACTACAGCCCCAGCATTTT. The encoded protein is CASSLMGQGVLQPQHF. The V call is TRBV7-2, the J call TRBJ1-5, with TRBD1 matching over 7 bases. The CDR3 loop spans 16 amino acids. Per the germline V gene, CDR1 is SGHTA and CDR2 is FQGNSA. The V gene end was trimmed by 2 bases and the J gene end by 7 bases; junction bases not matched to a gene: 11.

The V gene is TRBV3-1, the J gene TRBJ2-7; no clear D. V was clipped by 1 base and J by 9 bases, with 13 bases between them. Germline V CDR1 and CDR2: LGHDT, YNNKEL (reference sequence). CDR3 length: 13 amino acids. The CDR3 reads CASSQGVVVGQYF. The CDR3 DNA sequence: TGTGCCAGCAGCCAAGGCGTTGTCGTAGGGCAGTACTTC.

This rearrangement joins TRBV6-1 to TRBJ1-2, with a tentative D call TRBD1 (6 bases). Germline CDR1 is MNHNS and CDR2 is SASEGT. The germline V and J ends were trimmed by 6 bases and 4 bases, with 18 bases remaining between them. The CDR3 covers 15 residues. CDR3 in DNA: TGTGCCAGCAGGCTGACAGGTTTCGGGGGCTATGGCTACACCTTC. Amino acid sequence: CASRLTGFGGYGYTF.

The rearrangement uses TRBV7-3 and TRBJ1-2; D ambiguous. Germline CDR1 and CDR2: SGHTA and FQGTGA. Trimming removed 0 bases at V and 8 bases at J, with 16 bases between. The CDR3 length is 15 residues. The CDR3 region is CASSLTGRASEGYTF. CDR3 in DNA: TGTGCCAGCAGCTTAACCGGCAGAGCTTCTGAGGGCTACACCTTC.

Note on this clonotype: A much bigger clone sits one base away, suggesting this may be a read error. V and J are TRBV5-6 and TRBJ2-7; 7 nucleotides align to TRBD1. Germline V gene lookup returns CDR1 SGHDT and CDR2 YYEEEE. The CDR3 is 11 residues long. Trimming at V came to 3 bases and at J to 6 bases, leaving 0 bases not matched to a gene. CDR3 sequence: CASSWDSEQYV. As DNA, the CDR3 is TGTGCCAGCAGCTGGGACAGCGAGCAGTACGTC.

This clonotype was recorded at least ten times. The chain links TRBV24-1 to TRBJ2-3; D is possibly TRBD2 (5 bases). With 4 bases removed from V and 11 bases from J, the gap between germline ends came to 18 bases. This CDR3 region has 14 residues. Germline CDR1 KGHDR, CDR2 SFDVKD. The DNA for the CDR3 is TGTGCCACCAGTGACCCCGGCCCCACCCGGGGGCAGTATTTT. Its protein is CATSDPGPTRGQYF.

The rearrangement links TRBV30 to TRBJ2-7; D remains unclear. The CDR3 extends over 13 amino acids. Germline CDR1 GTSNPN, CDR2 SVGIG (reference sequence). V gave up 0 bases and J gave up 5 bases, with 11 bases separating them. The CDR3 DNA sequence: TGTGCCTGGAGTGTACGCAGAAGACACGAGCAGTACTTC. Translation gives CAWSVRRRHEQYF. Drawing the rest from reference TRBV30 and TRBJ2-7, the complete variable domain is SQTIHQWPATLVQPVGSPLSLECTVEGTSNPNLYWYRQAAGRGLQLLFYSVGIGQISSEVPQNLSASRPQDRQFILSSKKLLLSDSGFYLCAWSVRRRHEQYFGPGTRLTVT.

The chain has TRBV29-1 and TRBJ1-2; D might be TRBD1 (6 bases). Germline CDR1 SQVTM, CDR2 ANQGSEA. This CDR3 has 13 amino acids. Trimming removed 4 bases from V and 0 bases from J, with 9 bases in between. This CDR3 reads CSVGQVANYGYTF. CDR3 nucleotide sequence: TGCAGCGTTGGACAGGTAGCTAACTATGGCTACACCTTC.